These 5 T cell receptor beta chains came from one sample sequenced in a study of blood T cell repertoires in COVID-19. Profiling relied on immunoSEQ multiplex PCR, and the TCRdb table lists in-frame clones only, not all of them. Here the sample spans 140,000 to 150,000 clones, around 80% being singletons. Sequencing was performed on PBMCs or T cells enriched from blood (not recorded which). The source is a woman in her forties or fifties who had recovered from COVID-19.

This chain joins TRBV5-8 and TRBJ2-3, with TRBD2 matching 15 bases. This CDR3 comprises 18 residues. Looked up from germline, CDR1 is SGHTS and CDR2 is YDEGEE. V lost 4 bases, J lost 6 bases, and 12 bases stayed unmatched. CDR3 region: CASSTGLAGGSNMDTQYF. The DNA for the CDR3 is TGTGCCAGCAGCACGGGACTAGCGGGGGGCTCCAACATGGATACGCAGTATTTT.

V and J are TRBV5-1 and TRBJ2-2; TRBD2 might be the D (6 bases). Germline-derived CDR1 and CDR2 are SGHRS and YFSETQ. CDR3 length: 15 residues. Deletions cut 7 bases from V and 3 bases from J, with 16 bases between. CDR3: CASAWGEMHTGELFF. The CDR3 DNA reads TGCGCCAGCGCTTGGGGGGAGATGCACACCGGGGAGCTGTTTTTT.

This clone was seen only a few times. The chain combines TRBV5-5 with TRBJ1-2; 7 bases agree with TRBD1. The CDR3 runs to 15 residues. After removal of 4 bases from V and 3 bases from J, the junction contained 9 bases not matched to a gene. Per the germline V gene, CDR1 is SGHKS and CDR2 is YYEKEE (reference sequence). The CDR3 protein is CASSGSGGGDYGYTF. The CDR3, as DNA: TGTGCCAGCAGCGGGAGCGGAGGGGGCGACTATGGCTACACCTTC. Based on the CDR3 plus reference TRBV5-5 and TRBJ1-2, the full variable domain is DAGVTQSPTHLIKTRGQQVTLRCSPISGHKSVSWYQQVLGQGPQFIFQYYEKEERGRGNFPDRFSARQFPNYSSELNVNALLLGDSALYLCASSGSGGGDYGYTFGSGTRLTVV.

This clone was seen only a few times. This chain connects TRBV10-2 to TRBJ1-2, with TRBD1 identical over 7 bases. CDR1 and CDR2 (germline): WSHSY, SAAADI. CDR3 length: 12 amino acids. V was clipped by 4 bases and J by 8 bases; unmatched bases: 4. The CDR3 coding sequence is TGCGCCAGCAGTGGGACAGGAGGAGGCTACACCTTC. Translation: CASSGTGGGYTF.

The chain links TRBV5-1 to TRBJ2-1; 12 bases match TRBD2. There are 17 residues in the CDR3. Germline assignment: CDR1 SGHRS and CDR2 YFSETQ. The V and J ends lost 4 bases and 4 bases, in that order; junction bases with no gene match: 9. CDR3 nucleotides: TGCGCCAGCAGCGCACCAACTAGCGGGGGGACATACAATGAGCAGTTCTTC. It specifies CASSAPTSGGTYNEQFF.